The rows below give T cell receptor beta chains drawn from one sample of a study of cytomegalovirus exposure and HLA in healthy donors. The method was immunoSEQ multiplex PCR; TCRdb's version includes in-frame clones alone and lacks a portion of them. This sample has more than 95,000 clones, with around 75% found just once. The sequenced material came from PBMCs. These receptor sequences come from a man in his sixties in good health and CMV-seropositive. Each CDR3 is given with its conserved first and last residue. Expanded clones are given a class, and other clones once, few, many or no size at all.

V gene	J gene	clone size	CDR3 protein
TRBV2	TRBJ1-4	-	CASSAVGDEKLFF
TRBV5-5	TRBJ1-4	few	CASSSGVNEKLFF
TRBV30	TRBJ2-1	-	CASTGHVEQFF
TRBV29-1	TRBJ2-7	-	CSVVPGDRGGYEQYF
TRBV2	TRBJ2-3	once	CASRQGSTDTQYF
TRBV27	TRBJ2-7	-	CASSEGTSSYEQYF
TRBV25-1	TRBJ2-5	-	CASMGQKETQYF
TRBV10-1	TRBJ2-2	few	CASSTGSNTGELFF
TRBV9	TRBJ2-7	once	CASSSAGGSYEQYF
TRBV2	TRBJ1-5	few	CASTGFRTGNQPQHF
TRBV2	TRBJ1-1	-	CASSARTGMNTEAFF
TRBV7-8	TRBJ1-5	-	CASSLDNTPQHF
TRBV19	TRBJ1-5	-	CASSITRVYSNQPQHF
TRBV29-1	TRBJ1-1	-	CSVTGISADTEAFF
TRBV10-2	TRBJ1-5	-	CASRTGLNQPQHF
TRBV6-5	TRBJ1-2	few	CASSYATGIYGYTF
TRBV7-9	TRBJ2-7	-	CASSRVTGELRYEQYF
TRBV9	TRBJ2-2	few	CASSVGTGNTGELFF
TRBV7-3	TRBJ1-5	-	CASCTGGGNQPQHF
TRBV6-4	TRBJ1-2	-	CASRRGQYYGYTF
TRBV5-6	TRBJ2-7	-	CASSLILSASYEQYF
TRBV12-2	TRBJ2-2	-	CASRMGQALGELFF
TRBV7-9	TRBJ1-2	few	CATSGGAVNYGYTF
TRBV2	TRBJ2-3	-	CASSLTWGGPADTQYF
TRBV5-6	TRBJ2-3	-	CASSLETSGSDTQYF
TRBV29-1	TRBJ1-2	-	CSVPHGGGYPF
TRBV2	TRBJ2-2	-	CASRDDSFGGELFF
TRBV19	TRBJ1-1	-	CASSSAQGANTEAFF
TRBV5-4	TRBJ2-5	few	CASSPTGVEETQYF
TRBV28	TRBJ2-1	-	CASSPTTSMQFF
TRBV7-3	TRBJ1-1	-	CASSPSGANTEAFF
TRBV11-1	TRBJ1-1	few	CASSLVANTEAFF
TRBV6-1	TRBJ2-3	-	CASRDSPEEGRTQYF
TRBV5-4	TRBJ2-3	-	CASSPTRGGASTDTQYF
TRBV29-1	TRBJ1-5	-	CSVVEGPGDQPQHF
TRBV19	TRBJ2-5	-	CASNPSGGVSQETQYF
TRBV5-1	TRBJ2-3	-	CASSLGTGGKDTQYF